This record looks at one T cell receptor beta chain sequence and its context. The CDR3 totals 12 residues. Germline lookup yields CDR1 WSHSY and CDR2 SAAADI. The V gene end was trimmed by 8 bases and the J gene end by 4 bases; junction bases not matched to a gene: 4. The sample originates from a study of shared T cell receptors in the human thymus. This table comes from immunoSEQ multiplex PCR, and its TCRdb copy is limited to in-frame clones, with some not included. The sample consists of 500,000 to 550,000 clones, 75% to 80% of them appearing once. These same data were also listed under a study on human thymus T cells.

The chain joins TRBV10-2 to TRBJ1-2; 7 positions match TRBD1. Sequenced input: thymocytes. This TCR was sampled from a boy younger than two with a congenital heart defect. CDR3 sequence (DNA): TGCGCCAGCGGGGACAGTTTCTATGGCTACACCTTC. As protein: CASGDSFYGYTF.